These T cell receptor beta chains were read from a single sample in a study of regulatory T cells in long-lasting Graves disease. TCRdb re-analysed the multiplex PCR reads in MiXCR, keeping a single row per CDR3 protein. The table has about 290,000 distinct CDR3 sequences, roughly a fifth seen once. The material was peripheral blood mononuclear cells (PBMCs), obtained when the disease was refractory, from a patient treated with antithyroid drugs. Source of these receptors: a female donor with Graves disease. Both conserved end residues are part of each CDR3. The order of the fields is V gene, CDR3 length, clone size, J gene, CDR3 protein. Size is stated for part of the rows, as once, few or many counts, or as a class when the clone is expanded.

v_call: TRBV7-2; cdr3_length: 15; clone_size: many; j_call: TRBJ2-5; cdr3_aa: CASSLEGVSGETQYF
v_call: TRBV5-1; cdr3_length: 15; clone_size: -; j_call: TRBJ2-7; cdr3_aa: CASSLGLASSYEQYF
v_call: TRBV5-8; cdr3_length: 16; clone_size: -; j_call: TRBJ1-1; cdr3_aa: CASSSPWTSRNTEAFF
v_call: TRBV20-1; cdr3_length: 15; clone_size: few; j_call: TRBJ2-1; cdr3_aa: CSASGISAGNYEQFF
v_call: TRBV4-2; cdr3_length: 18; clone_size: -; j_call: TRBJ2-3; cdr3_aa: CASSQPLGEGTPRDTQYF
v_call: TRBV3-1; cdr3_length: 15; clone_size: many; j_call: TRBJ2-7; cdr3_aa: CASSPETSGAYEQYF
v_call: TRBV7-2; cdr3_length: 14; clone_size: -; j_call: TRBJ1-4; cdr3_aa: CASSLDRANEKLFF
v_call: TRBV20-1; cdr3_length: 14; clone_size: few; j_call: TRBJ2-3; cdr3_aa: CSASPHVLSDTQYF
v_call: TRBV28; cdr3_length: 13; clone_size: many; j_call: TRBJ2-7; cdr3_aa: CATSGGVAYEQYF
v_call: TRBV7-9; cdr3_length: 17; clone_size: -; j_call: TRBJ2-5; cdr3_aa: CASSPSVASGLQETQYF
v_call: TRBV4-1; cdr3_length: 15; clone_size: -; j_call: TRBJ1-2; cdr3_aa: CASSQVGRESYGYTF
v_call: TRBV20-1; cdr3_length: 10; clone_size: many; j_call: TRBJ1-1; cdr3_aa: CSAWETEAFF
v_call: TRBV7-2; cdr3_length: 14; clone_size: few; j_call: TRBJ2-7; cdr3_aa: CASSTDRGAYEQYF
v_call: TRBV6-2/TRBV6-3; cdr3_length: 15; clone_size: many; j_call: TRBJ2-7; cdr3_aa: CASSYLTSGSGEQYF
v_call: TRBV2; cdr3_length: 13; clone_size: many; j_call: TRBJ1-1; cdr3_aa: CATLQYMNTEAFF
v_call: TRBV28; cdr3_length: 15; clone_size: many; j_call: TRBJ2-7; cdr3_aa: CASSSWTSGTYEQYF
v_call: TRBV7-2; cdr3_length: 14; clone_size: few; j_call: TRBJ1-2; cdr3_aa: CASSLATENYGYTF
v_call: TRBV28; cdr3_length: 14; clone_size: -; j_call: TRBJ1-5; cdr3_aa: CASSPTGRNQPQHF
v_call: TRBV4-3; cdr3_length: 16; clone_size: -; j_call: TRBJ2-2; cdr3_aa: CASSQDRLPHTGELFF
v_call: TRBV29-1; cdr3_length: 19; clone_size: few; j_call: TRBJ2-6; cdr3_aa: CSVEGGGGQEGSGANVLTF
v_call: TRBV6-1; cdr3_length: 14; clone_size: few; j_call: TRBJ1-6; cdr3_aa: CASARQDHNSPLHF
v_call: TRBV28; cdr3_length: 15; clone_size: many; j_call: TRBJ2-5; cdr3_aa: CASSPDRGIQETQYF
v_call: TRBV9; cdr3_length: 14; clone_size: -; j_call: TRBJ2-7; cdr3_aa: CASSADGGRIEQYF
v_call: TRBV7-2; cdr3_length: 14; clone_size: many; j_call: TRBJ2-7; cdr3_aa: CASSLIWGDYEQYF
v_call: TRBV24-1; cdr3_length: 17; clone_size: -; j_call: TRBJ2-2; cdr3_aa: CATSDPGTSGRSGELFF
v_call: TRBV2; cdr3_length: 18; clone_size: -; j_call: TRBJ2-1; cdr3_aa: CASRAWGWGLSSYNEQFF
v_call: TRBV20-1; cdr3_length: 15; clone_size: -; j_call: TRBJ2-7; cdr3_aa: CSARDTAGVGYEQHF
v_call: TRBV27; cdr3_length: 17; clone_size: few; j_call: TRBJ2-3; cdr3_aa: CASSRRKLAGAADTQYF
v_call: TRBV28; cdr3_length: 16; clone_size: -; j_call: TRBJ1-1; cdr3_aa: CASSLDGPHRGGEAFF
v_call: TRBV24-1; cdr3_length: 12; clone_size: -; j_call: TRBJ2-7; cdr3_aa: CASPGGPYEQYF
v_call: TRBV28; cdr3_length: 15; clone_size: many; j_call: TRBJ2-7; cdr3_aa: CASSSGTLGSYEQYF
v_call: TRBV20-1; cdr3_length: 9; clone_size: few; j_call: TRBJ2-5; cdr3_aa: CSEKETQYF
v_call: TRBV4-1; cdr3_length: 15; clone_size: -; j_call: TRBJ2-2; cdr3_aa: CASSQVGQNTGELFF
v_call: TRBV7-9; cdr3_length: 15; clone_size: -; j_call: TRBJ2-7; cdr3_aa: CASSLGGLAVYEQYF
v_call: TRBV12-3/TRBV12-4; cdr3_length: 15; clone_size: -; j_call: TRBJ2-7; cdr3_aa: CASTRQGRWAVGQYF
v_call: TRBV19; cdr3_length: 17; clone_size: -; j_call: TRBJ1-1; cdr3_aa: CASSILGWTGMNTEAFF
v_call: TRBV2; cdr3_length: 14; clone_size: -; j_call: TRBJ1-2; cdr3_aa: CASRGLRANYGYTF
v_call: TRBV28; cdr3_length: 14; clone_size: many; j_call: TRBJ2-5; cdr3_aa: CASSRASQGETQYF
v_call: TRBV28; cdr3_length: 15; clone_size: -; j_call: TRBJ2-7; cdr3_aa: CASSLPYGAVYEQYF
v_call: TRBV20-1; cdr3_length: 14; clone_size: many; j_call: TRBJ2-7; cdr3_aa: CSARAPREAIEQYF
v_call: TRBV7-2; cdr3_length: 15; clone_size: -; j_call: TRBJ2-2; cdr3_aa: CASSLRPLGEGELFF
v_call: TRBV6-1; cdr3_length: 13; clone_size: -; j_call: TRBJ1-1; cdr3_aa: CASSPFTNTEAFF
v_call: TRBV7-2; cdr3_length: 15; clone_size: -; j_call: TRBJ2-7; cdr3_aa: CASSHSGTSGSEQYF
v_call: TRBV19; cdr3_length: 15; clone_size: few; j_call: TRBJ1-2; cdr3_aa: CASRPGQGFNYGYTF
v_call: TRBV24-1; cdr3_length: 11; clone_size: few; j_call: TRBJ2-5; cdr3_aa: CATSSGETQYF
v_call: TRBV28; cdr3_length: 15; clone_size: -; j_call: TRBJ2-1; cdr3_aa: CASSLFVTSGAEQFF
v_call: TRBV20-1; cdr3_length: 15; clone_size: many; j_call: TRBJ2-5; cdr3_aa: CSARDYGQLQETQYF
v_call: TRBV19; cdr3_length: 15; clone_size: few; j_call: TRBJ1-1; cdr3_aa: CASSTLWGIDTEAFF
v_call: TRBV19; cdr3_length: 15; clone_size: -; j_call: TRBJ2-2; cdr3_aa: CASSILVGHTGELFF
v_call: TRBV7-9; cdr3_length: 15; clone_size: -; j_call: TRBJ2-2; cdr3_aa: CASSFGGLRTGELFF
v_call: TRBV2; cdr3_length: 12; clone_size: many; j_call: TRBJ2-5; cdr3_aa: CATGQIQETQYF